Each of the 7 T cell receptor beta chains below was sequenced from the same sample in a study of spatial heterogeneity in lung cancer (dated by TCRdb to about 2019). This specimen's time point label, interpreted: blood at routine non-recurrence follow-up after resection. Whole RNA extracted from tumor and nontumor lung tissue, or from cryopreserved PBMC samples, was used for TCR sequencing without cell sorting. Library creation used 5' RACE. TCRdb records NextSeq 500 as the sequencer. The public reads were quality trimmed at Q25 with fastp and then assembled into clones with MiXCR by TCRdb, keeping productive beta chains. Identical CDR3 protein sequences are pooled into one entry, listed with their most common genes and DNA. This sample has under 30,000 distinct CDR3 sequences in its table, and around 5.9% of those were observed once. The ten most abundant clones make up around 23% of the sample.

The sequencing here drew on PBMCs, taken at follow-up. These receptors all come from a male donor with early-stage non-small cell lung cancer.

This clonotype was found a few times. The J gene is TRBJ1-1, the V gene TRBV7-9, with no clear D. V shed 5 bases and J shed 2 bases, with 15 bases lying between them. In germline, CDR1 is SEHNR, CDR2 FQNEAQ (reference sequence). The CDR3 spans 15 residues. The CDR3: CASSQLGSSNTEAFF. Here the CDR3 DNA reads TGTGCCAGCAGCCAGTTGGGCAGCTCAAACACTGAAGCTTTCTTT.

The table lists this clonotype with many counts. The rearrangement joins TRBV12-3 or TRBV12-4 to TRBJ2-7; a possible D gene is TRBD2 (5 bases). V lost 2 bases and J lost 7, with 9 bases in between. The CDR3 has 12 residues. This chain's CDR3 is CASSLTEREQYF. CDR3 nucleotide sequence: TGTGCCAGCAGTTTAACAGAGCGGGAGCAGTACTTC.

The table lists this clonotype with many counts. The rearrangement joins TRBV18 to TRBJ2-5; D gene unclear. CDR3 length equals 14 residues. Trimming left V 1 base short and J 4 bases short, with 10 bases between. Germline V gene data show CDR1 as KGHSH and CDR2 as LQKENI. The CDR3 DNA reads as TGTGCCAGCTCACCACTTGATACCGGAGAGACCCAGTACTTC. This translates into CASSPLDTGETQYF.

The chain combines TRBV19 with TRBJ2-5; D uncertain. Trimming removed 5 bases from V and 4 bases from J, with 11 bases in between. The germline gives CDR1 LNHDA, CDR2 SQIVND (reference sequence). The CDR3 is 13 residues long. As DNA, the CDR3 is TGTGCCAGTAGTGCAAGGCCCGGAGAGACCCAGTACTTC. It codes for CASSARPGETQYF.

This clonotype was recorded many times. This chain links TRBV11-2 with TRBJ2-1; 7 nucleotides align to TRBD2. Germline CDR1 and CDR2: SGHAT and FQNNGV. This CDR3 region has 16 residues. The V segment lost 4 bases and the J segment 6 bases; nucleotides outside the gene matches: 12. CDR3 amino acids: CASSSGTNSYGNEQFF. CDR3 bases: TGTGCCAGCAGCTCAGGGACTAACTCTTACGGCAATGAGCAGTTCTTC.

The sample holds many counts of this clonotype. The rearrangement uses TRBV10-3 and TRBJ2-1; 8 bases agree with TRBD1. This CDR3 has 15 amino acids. In germline, CDR1 is ENHRY, CDR2 SYGVKD. J lost 1 base, V lost 2 bases, and 1 base had no gene match. The CDR3 reads CAISEDRGSYNEQFF. CDR3 DNA: TGTGCCATCAGTGAGGACAGGGGTTCCTACAATGAGCAGTTCTTC.

This clonotype was seen many times. This chain uses TRBV30 with TRBJ1-6; perhaps TRBD1 as D (6 bases). The CDR3 is 13 amino acids. Germline CDR1 reads GTSNPN; CDR2 reads SVGIG (reference sequence). The V end was cut by 0 bases, the J end by 10 bases, with 10 bases between. CDR3 sequence (DNA): TGTGCCTGGAGTGTAGCAGGGGAATCACCCCTCCACTTT. Translating gives CAWSVAGESPLHF.